This T cell receptor beta chain was identified in a study of T cell repertoires in cytomegalovirus infection. Looking at the study overall: It can be stated that public TCR beta signatures indicated CMV infection as well as a matching HLA type. General study points: Carriers of CMV plus the relevant HLA were identified by cumulative public TCR beta family frequency. What dominated the ex vivo response were HLA-C-restricted CMV-specific TCR beta clonotypes.

In its sample, this clonotype was seen a few times. The antigen is unknown. The germline V gene encodes CDR1 SGHRS and CDR2 YFSETQ. The CDR3 sequence is 15 residues long. Trimming cost V 2 bases and J 6 bases; bases outside gene matches: 9. TCRdb itself ran the reads through MiXCR, one entry per CDR3 protein. This sample has 250,000 to 300,000 distinct CDR3 sequences, with about 23% found just once. The source of this sequence is a human donor in good health (CMV status not recorded). Some clones in this sample may be carry-over from other donors' samples. The rearrangement links TRBV5-1 to TRBJ1-2, with 8 bases identical to TRBD1. The sequencing sample was made of PBMCs. Written as DNA, the CDR3 is TGCGCCAGCAGCTTCAGGGGGCTACAGGGTGATGGCTACACCTTC. It specifies CASSFRGLQGDGYTF.